A single sample is the source of the 13 T cell receptor beta chains below, sequenced in a study of T cells in localized non-small cell lung cancer. The method was immunoSEQ multiplex PCR; TCRdb's version includes in-frame clones alone and lacks a portion of them. The table records about 1,900 clones, approximately 15% of them present only once. The material was normal lung tissue next to the tumor, obtained before any cancer treatment. All receptors derive from a man between 40 and 70 years old with stage II squamous cell lung carcinoma.

Here the CDR3 reads CASTQRVGADTQYF. CDR3 in DNA: TGTGCCAGCACTCAGAGGGTCGGGGCTGATACGCAGTATTTT. This sequence joins TRBV6-8 and TRBJ2-3, with D perhaps being TRBD1 or TRBD2 (5 bases each). Germline CDR1 and CDR2: MNHGY and SAAAGT. The ends were cut back, 7 bases at V and 6 bases at J, with 17 bases in the middle. The CDR3 is 14 amino acids.

V usage is TRBV12-5 and J usage is TRBJ2-3; a weak D match, TRBD1 (6 bases). This CDR3 has 12 amino acids. Germline assignment: CDR1 LGHNT and CDR2 FRNRAP. The CDR3 sequence: CASGTGSDTQYF. CDR3 sequence (DNA): TGTGCCAGCGGAACAGGGTCAGATACGCAGTATTTT.

J is TRBJ2-1 and V is TRBV11-3; 7 bases are a match to TRBD2. This CDR3 region has 17 residues. From germline, CDR1 is SGHNT and CDR2 YENEEA. The ends lost 1 base at V and 8 bases at J; junction bases unmatched: 14. Written as DNA, the CDR3 is TGTGCCAGCAGCTTAGGGAGCGGGACCGGCGTCCCATATGAGCAGTTCTTC. Amino acid sequence: CASSLGSGTGVPYEQFF.

The rearrangement uses TRBV6-8 and TRBJ1-5; TRBD1 matches at 7 bases. This CDR3 has 14 amino acids. Germline V gives CDR1 MNHGY, CDR2 SAAAGT. V was pared by 6 bases and J by 7 bases, with 9 bases of the junction left unmatched. CDR3 in amino acids: CASRPRQGYQPQHF. CDR3 DNA sequence: TGTGCCAGCAGGCCCAGACAGGGCTACCAGCCCCAGCATTTT.

The rearrangement joins TRBV11-3 to TRBJ1-2, with D perhaps TRBD1 (5 bases). This CDR3 has 14 amino acids. CDR1 is SGHNT, CDR2 YENEEA, per germline. V was trimmed by 4 bases and J by 0 bases, leaving 9 bases between them. The CDR3 DNA follows: TGTGCCAGCAGCTCCCAGGGAGCTAACTATGGCTACACCTTC. It encodes CASSSQGANYGYTF.

The chain is built from TRBV28 and TRBJ2-3, with 7 bases lining up with TRBD2. The CDR3 length is 13 residues. After removal of 5 bases from V and 4 bases from J, the junction contained 3 bases not matched to a gene. The germline CDR1 and CDR2 sequences are MDHEN and SYDVKM. CDR3 nucleotide sequence: TGTGCCAGCAGTGGCGGGAGCCCAGATACGCAGTATTTT. Its translation: CASSGGSPDTQYF.

This clone was seen a few times. The rearrangement links TRBV11-3 to TRBJ1-1; the D gene is possibly TRBD1 (6 bases). The CDR3 is made up of 14 amino acids. Trimming removed 5 bases at V and 0 bases at J, with 10 bases between. From germline, CDR1 is SGHNT and CDR2 YENEEA. CDR3 DNA: TGTGCCAGCAGCCTGACAGGCATGAACACTGAAGCTTTCTTT. Residues: CASSLTGMNTEAFF. Full variable domain (outside the CDR3, taken from reference TRBV11-3 and TRBJ1-1): EAGVVQSPRYKIIEKKQPVAFWCNPISGHNTLYWYLQNLGQGPELLIRYENEEAVDDSQLPKDRFSAERLKGVDSTLKIQPAELGDSAVYLCASSLTGMNTEAFFGQGTRLTVV.

The V call is TRBV11-3, the J call TRBJ2-3; 8 bases fit TRBD1. Trimming removed 3 bases from V and 0 bases from J; junction bases left unmatched: 8. CDR1 and CDR2 from the germline V gene are SGHNT and YENEEA. CDR3 length: 17 residues. CDR3 sequence (DNA): TGTGCCAGCAGCTTGGCCTCAGGGGGCTCTAGCACAGATACGCAGTATTTT. Its protein is CASSLASGGSSTDTQYF.

Sample share makes this clone medium-sized (0.01 to 0.1%). The rearrangement links TRBV6-8 to TRBJ2-3; 14 bases align to TRBD2. The germline V gene has CDR1 MNHGY and CDR2 SAAAGT. This CDR3 is built from 15 residues. The junction had 6 bases not matched to a gene; V was cut back by 11 bases and J by 2 bases. CDR3 sequence reads: CAVKGLAGDTDTQYF. The CDR3 region has the DNA TGTGCCGTAAAGGGACTAGCGGGGGACACAGATACGCAGTATTTT.

This clone was counted only a few times. The rearrangement links TRBV30 to TRBJ2-1; possible D gene TRBD2, 7 bases. The CDR3 contains 16 residues. V shed 3 bases and J shed 3 bases, with 18 bases lying between them. CDR1 is GTSNPN and CDR2 is SVGIG in the germline V gene (reference sequence). The CDR3: CAWSERGGLSYNEQFF. CDR3 sequence (DNA): TGTGCCTGGAGCGAAAGGGGGGGACTAAGCTACAATGAGCAGTTCTTC.

Within the sample, this clone is medium-sized. CDR3 nucleotides: TGTGCCAGCAAAATGGGGCTCGCCGATAGCAATCAGCCCCAGCATTTT. Its translation: CASKMGLADSNQPQHF. V is TRBV6-8 and J is TRBJ1-5, with a possible D match to TRBD1 (5 bases). The V end lost 7 bases, the J end lost 0 bases, and 16 bases lay between the germline ends. The length of the CDR3 is 16 residues. Germline loops: CDR1 MNHGY, CDR2 SAAAGT.

This clone was counted between two and nine times. The rearrangement joins TRBV28 to TRBJ1-2; D not certain. The CDR3 extends over 12 amino acids. The germline V gene has CDR1 MDHEN and CDR2 SYDVKM. Trimming removed 7 bases at V and 4 bases at J, with 10 bases between. CDR3 coding DNA: TGTGCCAGCAAAACCGGATTCTATGGCTACACCTTC. Amino acid sequence: CASKTGFYGYTF.

The rearrangement links TRBV6-8 to TRBJ2-3; 7 bases are a match to TRBD2. This CDR3 is 15 amino acids long. V was pared by 5 bases and J by 7 bases, with 12 bases of the junction left unmatched. CDR1 and CDR2 (germline): MNHGY, SAAAGT. CDR3 sequence: CASSDMASGANTQYF. CDR3 coding DNA: TGTGCCAGCAGTGACATGGCTAGCGGCGCGAATACGCAGTATTTT.